The 22 T cell receptor beta chains given below trace back to one sample, sequenced in a study of T cells after yellow fever vaccination. TCRdb re-called the 5' RACE reads through MiXCR, storing one row per CDR3 protein. This table holds hundreds of thousands of distinct CDR3 sequences, 18% found once. The starting material was PBMCs, obtained before the yellow fever booster vaccination. The receptors stem from a man younger than 35 who received the YFV17D yellow fever vaccine.

The chain couples TRBV5-1 to TRBJ2-7; 9 nucleotides match TRBD1. Germline CDR1 reads SGHRS; CDR2 reads YFSETQ. Trimming removed 4 bases from V and 6 bases from J; junction bases left unmatched: 5. This CDR3 contains 13 residues. CDR3 nucleotides: TGCGCCAGCAGCGCCCAGACAGGGGGCGAGCAGTACGTC. Translating gives CASSAQTGGEQYV.

The chain links TRBV29-1 to TRBJ2-2; TRBD2 is a possible D gene (5 bases). Per germline, CDR1 SQVTM and CDR2 ANQGSEA. This CDR3 spans 11 amino acids. V shed 4 bases and J shed 6 bases, with 6 bases lying between them. CDR3 protein: CSVGGSGELFF. In nucleotides, the CDR3 is TGCAGCGTTGGCGGGTCCGGGGAGCTGTTTTTT.

This clonotype was observed a handful of times. The chain links TRBV6-2 or TRBV6-3 to TRBJ2-3; TRBD2 matches 9 bases. CDR1 is MNHEY and CDR2 is SVGEGT in the germline V gene. V shed 0 bases, J shed 0 bases, and the junction held 16 bases outside the gene matches. There are 21 residues in the CDR3. CDR3: CASSYSTTPPRGGSSTDTQYF. CDR3 in DNA: TGTGCCAGCAGTTACTCCACAACCCCTCCGCGGGGGGGGTCGAGCACAGATACGCAGTATTTT.

This clonotype was picked up one time. The rearrangement links TRBV7-9 to TRBJ1-1; 8 bases match TRBD1. Germline trimming cut 1 base from V and 5 bases from J; bases unmatched to any gene: 6. CDR3 length equals 15 residues. Per the germline V gene, CDR1 is SEHNR and CDR2 is FQNEAQ (reference sequence). CDR3 sequence reads: CASSLDGQGGTEAFF. The CDR3 bases are TGTGCCAGCAGCTTAGACGGACAGGGAGGAACTGAAGCTTTCTTT.

The rearrangement links TRBV7-2 to TRBJ2-7; maybe TRBD2 (5 bases). There are 13 residues in the CDR3. Trimming left V 4 bases short and J 6 bases short, with 13 bases between. Germline loops: CDR1 SGHTA, CDR2 FQGNSA. DNA for the CDR3: TGTGCCAGCAGCTCCCGGGGAACGGTCGAGCAGTACGTC. Amino acid sequence: CASSSRGTVEQYV.

The CDR3 DNA reads TGTGCCAGCAGTAAGAGGGGGTTCGAGCAGTACGTC. Residues: CASSKRGFEQYV. V and J are TRBV6-6 and TRBJ2-7; D is perhaps TRBD1 (6 bases). This CDR3 spans 12 amino acids. Germline CDR1 and CDR2: MNHNY and SVGAGI (reference sequence). V shed 5 bases and J shed 6 bases, with 11 bases lying between them.

The chain recombines TRBV5-1 with TRBJ1-1; no clear D gene. Germline V CDR1 and CDR2: SGHRS, YFSETQ. The CDR3 is made up of 13 amino acids. V lost 0 bases to trimming and J lost 5 bases, with 8 bases between them. Here the CDR3 DNA reads TGCGCCAGCAGCTTGGAGTTGGGGACTGAAGCTTTCTTT. It translates to CASSLELGTEAFF.

This clonotype appeared a single time. The V gene is TRBV11-2, the J gene TRBJ2-2, with 8 bases identical to TRBD2. With 5 bases clipped from V and 0 bases from J, the junction kept 17 bases outside the gene matches. Germline CDR1 SGHAT, CDR2 FQNNGV. This CDR3 contains 20 residues. CDR3 nucleotide sequence: TGTGCCAGCAGCCTAACCCTTGGCGGGGGGCCGTTCGCGAACACCGGGGAGCTGTTTTTT. Translated, it gives CASSLTLGGGPFANTGELFF.

The rearrangement links TRBV6-5 to TRBJ2-7; no definite D call. The CDR3 is 13 amino acids. Germline CDR1 is MNHEY and CDR2 is SVGAGI. Trimming pared 2 bases from V and 4 bases from J, leaving 9 bases between. CDR3 coding DNA: TGTGCCAGCAGTTACGGCAGGTTGTACGAGCAGTACTTC. Translation gives CASSYGRLYEQYF.

The chain carries TRBV12-3 or TRBV12-4 and TRBJ2-1, with D perhaps matching TRBD2 (6 bases). The CDR3 contains 12 residues. Trimming shortened V by 5 bases and J by 10 bases, and 12 bases separated the two germline ends. The CDR3 bases are TGTGCCAGCAGTCCGAGGGCGGGGGAGCAGTTCTTC. It codes for CASSPRAGEQFF.

The rearrangement uses TRBV18 and TRBJ1-1; TRBD1 might be the D (5 bases). The CDR3 totals 16 residues. The V end lost 3 bases, the J end lost 4 bases, and 18 bases lay between the germline ends. CDR1 and CDR2 from the germline V gene are KGHSH and LQKENI. DNA for the CDR3: TGTGCCAGCTCACCTACTATCAGGGAGGAGATCACTGAAGCTTTCTTT. Translating gives CASSPTIREEITEAFF.

The V call is TRBV6-2 or TRBV6-3, the J call TRBJ2-1; perhaps D is TRBD1 or TRBD2 (5 bases each). V dropped 5 bases and J dropped 5 bases, with 16 bases sitting between them. In germline, CDR1 is MNHEY, CDR2 SVGEGT. The CDR3 sequence is 15 residues long. In DNA, the CDR3 is TGTGCCAGCAGTCCATGGGGACGGTTAAACAATGAGCAGTTCTTC. This encodes CASSPWGRLNNEQFF.

The V and J genes are TRBV29-1 and TRBJ2-3; possibly TRBD1 for D (5 bases). V lost 5 bases and J 9 bases, leaving 12 bases between the germline ends. The CDR3 is 11 residues long. Germline CDR1 is SQVTM and CDR2 is ANQGSEA. CDR3 region: CSVRRAETQYF. DNA of the CDR3: TGCAGCGTTCGCAGGGCGGAGACGCAGTATTTT.

The chain combines TRBV7-2 with TRBJ2-5, with D perhaps TRBD2 (7 bases). The V end lost 1 base, the J end lost 4 bases, and 16 bases lay between the germline ends. The CDR3 has 16 residues. Germline CDR1 reads SGHTA; CDR2 reads FQGNSA. CDR3 sequence (DNA): TGTGCCAGCAGCTTAGGAGGGGGGGCCAATATAGAGACCCAGTACTTC. This sequence encodes CASSLGGGANIETQYF.

This clonotype has just a few counts. The chain couples TRBV12-3 or TRBV12-4 to TRBJ1-4; TRBD1 aligns across 11 bases. CDR3 length: 14 amino acids. V trimming: 6 bases; J trimming: 7 bases; junction bases outside the gene matches: 4. The CDR3 loop is CASSGTGGREKLFF. For the CDR3, the DNA is TGTGCCAGCAGCGGGACAGGGGGGCGTGAAAAACTGTTTTTT.

This clonotype was seen a few times. V and J are TRBV4-1 and TRBJ1-2; D unclear. Germline V gene sequence: CDR1 MGHRA, CDR2 YSYEKL. V was shortened by 0 bases and J by 4 bases, with 6 bases between the two germline ends. There are 13 residues in the CDR3. This CDR3 reads CASSQEGLYGYTF. In nucleotides, the CDR3 is TGCGCCAGCAGCCAAGAAGGCCTCTATGGCTACACCTTC.

This clonotype showed up just a few times. The V and J genes are TRBV9 and TRBJ1-1; no reliable D call. In germline, CDR1 is SGDLS, CDR2 YYNGEE. The CDR3 runs to 15 residues. V lost 3 bases, J lost 0 bases, and 12 bases lay in between. The CDR3 reads CASSALKAMNTEAFF. CDR3 bases: TGTGCCAGCAGCGCCCTGAAAGCAATGAACACTGAAGCTTTCTTT.

The chain employs TRBV4-3 and TRBJ2-1; 11 positions match TRBD2. CDR3 size: 16 residues. Germline loops: CDR1 LGHNA, CDR2 YSLEER. J was trimmed by 4 bases and V by 6 bases; bases with no gene match: 8. CDR3 sequence: CASSQRTSGLYNEQFF. The CDR3 DNA is TGCGCCAGCAGTCAGAGGACTAGCGGGTTGTACAATGAGCAGTTCTTC.

The gene calls are TRBV12-3 or TRBV12-4 and TRBJ1-1; D gene uncertain. V was clipped by 3 bases and J by 5 bases, with 4 bases between them. CDR3 length: 11 residues. The CDR3 DNA reads TGTGCCAGCAGTTTCCGTACTGAAGCTTTCTTT. Translated, it gives CASSFRTEAFF.

The chain is built from TRBV21-1 and TRBJ2-5; the table names TRBD1, a call not compared with the DNA. TRBV21-1 is noted as a pseudogene. The length of the CDR3 is 15 residues. In DNA, the CDR3 is TGTGCCAGCAGCAAAGGAGACAGGGGCCGAGAGACCCAGTACTTC. Encoded protein: CASSKGDRGRETQYF.

This clonotype was counted between two and nine times. The rearrangement uses TRBV7-2 and TRBJ2-1, with 7 bases identical to TRBD2. Germline CDR1 is SGHTA and CDR2 is FQGNSA. The V segment lost 0 bases and the J segment 4 bases; nucleotides outside the gene matches: 3. The CDR3 length is 15 residues. CDR3 bases: TGTGCCAGCAGCTTAGCTAGCGGGCGGTACAATGAGCAGTTCTTC. It yields the protein CASSLASGRYNEQFF.

The CDR3 protein is CASSYLQGGYGYTF. The DNA of the CDR3 is TGTGCCAGCAGCTACCTACAGGGGGGCTATGGCTACACCTTC. J is TRBJ1-2 and V is TRBV7-9, with 8 bases lining up with TRBD1. CDR3 length equals 14 residues. Germline CDR1 is SEHNR and CDR2 is FQNEAQ (reference sequence). Trimming cost V 4 bases and J 4 bases; bases outside gene matches: 5.